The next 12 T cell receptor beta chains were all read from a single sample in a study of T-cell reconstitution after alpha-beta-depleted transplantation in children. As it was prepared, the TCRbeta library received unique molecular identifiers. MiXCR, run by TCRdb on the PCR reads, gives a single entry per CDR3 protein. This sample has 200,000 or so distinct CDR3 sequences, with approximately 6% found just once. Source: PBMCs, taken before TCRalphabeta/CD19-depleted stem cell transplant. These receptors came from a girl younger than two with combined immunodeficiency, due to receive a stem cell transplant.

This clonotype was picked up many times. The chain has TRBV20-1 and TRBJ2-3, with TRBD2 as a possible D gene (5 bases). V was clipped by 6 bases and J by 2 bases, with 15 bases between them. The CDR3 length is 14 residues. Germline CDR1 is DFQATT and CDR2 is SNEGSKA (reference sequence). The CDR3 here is CSARGIPNTDTQYF. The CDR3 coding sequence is TGCAGTGCCCGAGGGATCCCAAACACAGATACGCAGTATTTT.

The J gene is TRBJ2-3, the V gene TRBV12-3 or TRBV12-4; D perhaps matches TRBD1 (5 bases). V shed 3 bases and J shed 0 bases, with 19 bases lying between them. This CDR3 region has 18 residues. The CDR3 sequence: CASSLTLDSKPSTDTQYF. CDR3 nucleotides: TGTGCCAGCAGTTTGACCTTAGACAGCAAACCTAGCACAGATACGCAGTATTTT.

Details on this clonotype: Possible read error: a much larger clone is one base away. The CDR3 reads CVSSGTGLETDTQYF. CDR3 DNA: TGTGTCAGCAGCGGGACAGGTCTGGAAACAGATACGCAGTATTTT. The chain has TRBV9 and TRBJ2-3; D might be TRBD1 (8 bases). This CDR3 is built from 15 residues. Germline V gene sequence: CDR1 SGDLS, CDR2 YYNGEE.

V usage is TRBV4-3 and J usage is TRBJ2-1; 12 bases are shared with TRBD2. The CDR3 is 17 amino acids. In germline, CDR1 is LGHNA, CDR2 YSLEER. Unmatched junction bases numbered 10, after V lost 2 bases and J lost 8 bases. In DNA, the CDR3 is TGCGCCAGCAGCCAAACCACGACTAGCGGGAGTAACTATGAGCAGTTCTTC. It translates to CASSQTTTSGSNYEQFF.

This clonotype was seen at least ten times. CDR3 residues: CASSSWTSGSADTQYF. As DNA, the CDR3 is TGTGCCAGCAGCTCCTGGACTAGCGGGAGTGCTGATACGCAGTATTTT. This rearrangement joins TRBV7-6 to TRBJ2-3, with TRBD2 identical over 13 bases. The germline CDR1 and CDR2 sequences are SGHVS and FNYEAQ. This CDR3 contains 16 residues. V trimming: 4 bases; J trimming: 6 bases; junction bases outside the gene matches: 7.

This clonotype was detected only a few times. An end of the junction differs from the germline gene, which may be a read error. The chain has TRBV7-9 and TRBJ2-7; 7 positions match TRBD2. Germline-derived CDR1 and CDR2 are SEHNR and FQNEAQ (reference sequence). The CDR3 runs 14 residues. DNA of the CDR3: TGTGCCAGCAGCTGGGGAGGGACCGCCTACGAACAGTACTTC. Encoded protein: CASSWGGTAYEQYF.

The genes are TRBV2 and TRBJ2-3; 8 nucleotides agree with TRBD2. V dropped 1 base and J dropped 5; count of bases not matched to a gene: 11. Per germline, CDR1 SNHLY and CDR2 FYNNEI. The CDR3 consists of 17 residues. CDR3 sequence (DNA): TGTGCCAGCAGTGAAGGGTGGCGGGGGGCGCATGGAGATACGCAGTATTTT. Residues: CASSEGWRGAHGDTQYF.

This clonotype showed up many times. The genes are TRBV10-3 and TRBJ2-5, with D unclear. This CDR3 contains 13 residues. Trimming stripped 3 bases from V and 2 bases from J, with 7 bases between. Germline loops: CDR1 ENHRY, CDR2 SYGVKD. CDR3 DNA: TGTGCCATCAGTGAAGTGCATCAAGAGACCCAGTACTTC. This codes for CAISEVHQETQYF.

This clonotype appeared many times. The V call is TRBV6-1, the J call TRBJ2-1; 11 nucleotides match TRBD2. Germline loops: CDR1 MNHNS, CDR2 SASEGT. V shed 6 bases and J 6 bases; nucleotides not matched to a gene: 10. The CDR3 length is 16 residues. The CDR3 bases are TGTGCCAGCAGCTTTAGCGGGAGGGCCCTCTTCAATGAGCAGTTCTTC. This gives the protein CASSFSGRALFNEQFF.

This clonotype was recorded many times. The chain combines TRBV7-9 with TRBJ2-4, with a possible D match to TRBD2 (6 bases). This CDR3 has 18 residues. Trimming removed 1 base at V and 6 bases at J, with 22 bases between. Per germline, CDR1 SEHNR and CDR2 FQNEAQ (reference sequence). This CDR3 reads CASSLGGRGGPGRNIQYF. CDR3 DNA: TGTGCCAGCAGCTTAGGAGGCCGTGGGGGTCCCGGGAGAAACATTCAGTACTTC.

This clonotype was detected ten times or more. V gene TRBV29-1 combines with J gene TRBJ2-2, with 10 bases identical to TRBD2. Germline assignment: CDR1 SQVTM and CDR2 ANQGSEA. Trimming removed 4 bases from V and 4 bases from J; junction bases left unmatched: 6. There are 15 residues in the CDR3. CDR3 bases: TGCAGCGTTGGGGGAAGCGGGGGGGCCACCGGGGAGCTGTTTTTT. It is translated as CSVGGSGGATGELFF.

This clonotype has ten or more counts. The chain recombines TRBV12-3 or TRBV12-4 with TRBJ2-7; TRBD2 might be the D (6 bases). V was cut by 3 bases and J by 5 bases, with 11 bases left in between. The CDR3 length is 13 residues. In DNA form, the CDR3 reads TGTGCCAGCAGTTTGGAGGGGTTCCACGAGCAGTACTTC. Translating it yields CASSLEGFHEQYF.